This TCR beta chain was identified during a study of T cells in Graves' hyperthyroidism and ophthalmopathy. Trimming removed 7 bases from V and 1 base from J, with 13 bases in between. This CDR3 has 14 amino acids. Germline lookup yields CDR1 MNHEY and CDR2 SVGEGT. Researchers took RNA transcripts and amplified the TCR beta CDR3 regions from them. The HTBI primer set drove a first-round RT-PCR of the TCR CDR3. TCRdb ran MiXCR on the multiplex PCR reads and lists one entry per CDR3 protein. The table records hundreds of thousands of distinct CDR3 sequences, about 18% of them present only once. Patients aged 18 to 65 had newly diagnosed hyperthyroidism of under 2 months' duration. In its sample, this clonotype was seen many times.

The sequence was collected from a woman in her late teens or twenties with Graves' hyperthyroidism. V gene TRBV6-2 or TRBV6-3 combines with J gene TRBJ2-5; no reliable D call. The sequencing sample was made of blood. CDR3 bases: TGTGCCAGCACTAACTCCCCACTCCAAGAGACCCAGTACTTC. It specifies CASTNSPLQETQYF.